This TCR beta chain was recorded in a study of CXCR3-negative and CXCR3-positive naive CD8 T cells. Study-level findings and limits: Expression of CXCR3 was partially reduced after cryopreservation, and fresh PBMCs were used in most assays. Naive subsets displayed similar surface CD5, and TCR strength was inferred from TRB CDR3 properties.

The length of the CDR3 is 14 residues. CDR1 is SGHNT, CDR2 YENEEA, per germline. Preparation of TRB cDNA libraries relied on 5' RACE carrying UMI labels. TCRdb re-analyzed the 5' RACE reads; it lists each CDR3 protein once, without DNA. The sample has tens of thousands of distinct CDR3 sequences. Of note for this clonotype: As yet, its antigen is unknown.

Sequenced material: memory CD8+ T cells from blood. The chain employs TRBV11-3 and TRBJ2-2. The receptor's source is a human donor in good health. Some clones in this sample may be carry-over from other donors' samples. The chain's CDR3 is CASSPTLNTGELFF. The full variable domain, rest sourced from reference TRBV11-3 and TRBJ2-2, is EAGVVQSPRYKIIEKKQPVAFWCNPISGHNTLYWYLQNLGQGPELLIRYENEEAVDDSQLPKDRFSAERLKGVDSTLKIQPAELGDSAVYLCASSPTLNTGELFFGEGSRLTVL.